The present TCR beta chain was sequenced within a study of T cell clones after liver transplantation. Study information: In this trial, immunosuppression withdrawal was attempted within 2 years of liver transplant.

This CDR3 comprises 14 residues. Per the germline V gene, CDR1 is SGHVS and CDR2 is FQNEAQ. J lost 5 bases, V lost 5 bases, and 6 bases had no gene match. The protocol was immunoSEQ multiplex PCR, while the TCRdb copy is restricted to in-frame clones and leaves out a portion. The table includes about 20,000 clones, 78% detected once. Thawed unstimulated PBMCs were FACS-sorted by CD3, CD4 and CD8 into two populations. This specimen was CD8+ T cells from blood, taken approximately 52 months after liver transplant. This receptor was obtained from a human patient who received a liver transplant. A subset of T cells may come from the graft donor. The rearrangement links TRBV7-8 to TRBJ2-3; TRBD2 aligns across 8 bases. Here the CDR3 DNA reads TGTGCCAGCAGCCCCGGGGGGGCCTTAGATACGCAGTATTTT. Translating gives CASSPGGALDTQYF.